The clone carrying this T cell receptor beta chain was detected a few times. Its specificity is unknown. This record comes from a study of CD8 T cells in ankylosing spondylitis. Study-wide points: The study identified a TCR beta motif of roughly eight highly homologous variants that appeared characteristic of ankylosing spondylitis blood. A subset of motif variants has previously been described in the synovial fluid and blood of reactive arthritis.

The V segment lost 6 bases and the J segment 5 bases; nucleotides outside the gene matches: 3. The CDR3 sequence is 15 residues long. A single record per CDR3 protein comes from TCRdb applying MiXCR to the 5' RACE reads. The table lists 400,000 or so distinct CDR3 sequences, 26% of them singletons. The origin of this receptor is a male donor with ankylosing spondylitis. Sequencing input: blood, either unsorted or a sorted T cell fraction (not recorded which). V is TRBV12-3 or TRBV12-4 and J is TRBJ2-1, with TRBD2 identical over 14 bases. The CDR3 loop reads CASSQGLAGDNEQFF. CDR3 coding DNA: TGTGCCAGCAGCCAGGGACTAGCGGGAGACAATGAGCAGTTCTTC.